The entry below gives a single TCR beta chain sequence along with its context. The sample is drawn from a study of blood T cell repertoires in COVID-19. Study in general: The samples span acute and convalescent COVID-19 from the United States, Italy and Spain. Sources were T cells, B-cell-depleted T cells, or PBMCs; the material itself was cDNA or gDNA.

Authors' analysis steps: Counts of nucleated cells, estimated from reference gene primer amplification, were obtained. Some clones are missing from TCRdb's copy, which holds only in-frame ones; the method was immunoSEQ multiplex PCR. The V and J calls and the clone size are those of that table, but D and trimming were determined from the DNA. The data contain around 59,000 clones, 81% of them seen just once; the ten biggest clones take up 28%. V lost 0 bases, J lost 6 bases, and 12 bases lay in between. The germline gives CDR1 LGHNA, CDR2 YSLEER. CDR3 length: 14 residues. Material: peripheral blood. The sequence came from a woman aged 80 or over with active or convalescent COVID-19. This rearrangement joins TRBV4-3 to TRBJ2-7; D gene unclear. CDR3 amino acids: CASSQDDGRGEQYF. CDR3 DNA: TGCGCCAGCAGCCAAGATGATGGCAGAGGCGAGCAGTACTTC.